This record concerns one T cell receptor (beta chain) sequence. This clonotype was recorded a few times. There is no known antigen for this receptor. No base quality values were provided; no much bigger clone lies one nucleotide off. These data originate in a study of T-cell reconstitution after alpha-beta-depleted transplantation in children (dated by TCRdb to 2016 to 2017). Background on the whole study: Using TCR repertoire profiling, the study quantitatively followed how T-cell immune reconstitution unfolded in children after TCRalphabeta/CD19-depleted allogeneic hematopoietic cell transplantation.

Library generation was performed with PCR. The listed sequencing device is Illumina HiSeq 2500. To normalize quantification of the TCRbeta repertoire, the TCR libraries were built with molecular barcoding that relied on unique molecular identifiers. The public reads were run again by TCRdb, first through fastp at Q25 and then through MiXCR, and only productive beta chains were kept. When rows share a CDR3 protein, they turn into one entry using the most common DNA and genes. The sample records around 380,000 distinct CDR3 sequences, about 11% of which are singletons. In total, the top ten clones hold roughly 6% of the sample. CDR1 and CDR2 are read off the germline V gene (reference sequence) as DFQATT and SNEGSKA. V is pared back by 5 bases and J by 1 base, with 12 bases lying between the germline termini. The CDR3 starts with the cysteine, ends with the phenylalanine, and has 13 residues. Only the CDR3 part of the read is kept: 39 bases, read in frame from the first base.

In this chain, TRBV20-1 is recombined with TRBJ2-7; 5 matching bases give a weak D call of TRBD1. The sample in question was PBMCs from the stem cell graft donor, obtained from the stem cell graft. The sequence was obtained from a human donor who donated a stem cell graft to a child with acute myeloid leukemia. The CDR3 loop reads CSAPPTDSYEQYF. The nucleotides read TGCAGTGCTCCTCCGACAGATTCCTACGAGCAGTACTTC.